These 24 T cell receptor beta chains were sequenced from one sample in a study of T cells after yellow fever vaccination. TCRdb reanalysed the 5' RACE reads using MiXCR and keeps one entry per CDR3 protein. The table includes approximately 580,000 distinct CDR3 sequences, approximately 16% detected once. The source was PBMCs, collected less than 6 days after the first yellow fever vaccination. The receptors derive from a man aged 18 to 35 who received the YFV17D yellow fever vaccine.

This clonotype was detected a few times. The chain joins TRBV7-2 to TRBJ1-2; 9 nucleotides line up with TRBD1. CDR3 size: 13 residues. Germline loops: CDR1 SGHTA, CDR2 FQGNSA. Trimming removed 5 bases from V and 5 bases from J; junction bases left unmatched: 3. The CDR3 DNA is TGTGCCAGCAGCAAGGGACAGGGATATGGCTACACCTTC. Residues: CASSKGQGYGYTF.

This clonotype was found many times. V gene TRBV5-1 combines with J gene TRBJ2-6, with D tentatively TRBD1 (6 bases). Germline CDR1 reads SGHRS; CDR2 reads YFSETQ. Trimming cost V 0 bases and J 2 bases, with 9 bases left between them. The CDR3 is 16 residues long. DNA of the CDR3: TGCGCCAGCAGCTTGGGGACAGCTCCTGGGGCCAACGTCCTGACTTTC. Translated: CASSLGTAPGANVLTF.

This clonotype was observed a handful of times. V usage is TRBV7-2 and J usage is TRBJ1-6, with a weak D call TRBD1 (5 bases). The CDR3 spans 14 residues. Germline assignment: CDR1 SGHTA and CDR2 FQGNSA. V dropped 2 bases and J dropped 11 bases, with 13 bases sitting between them. CDR3 DNA sequence: TGTGCCAGCAGCTTACCGGGACTCTCTGCACCCCTCCACTTT. Its translation is CASSLPGLSAPLHF. The full variable domain, its missing parts supplied by reference TRBV7-2 and TRBJ1-6, is GAGVSQSPSNKVTEKGKDVELRCDPISGHTALYWYRQSLGQGLEFLIYFQGNSAPDKSGLPSDRFSAERTGGSVSTLTIQRTQQEDSAVYLCASSLPGLSAPLHFGNGTRLTVT.

This clonotype was counted a few times. The V call is TRBV29-1, the J call TRBJ1-2; D is ambiguous. There are 14 residues in the CDR3. V gave up 4 bases and J gave up 2 bases, with 14 bases separating them. Looked up from germline, CDR1 is SQVTM and CDR2 is ANQGSEA. This CDR3 reads CSVARVLMNYGYTF. CDR3 nucleotides: TGCAGCGTTGCAAGGGTCTTGATGAACTATGGCTACACCTTC.

In its sample, this clonotype was seen a few times. The J gene is TRBJ2-2, the V gene TRBV3-1; either TRBD1 or TRBD2 may supply D (5 bases each). The germline CDR1 and CDR2 sequences are LGHDT and YNNKEL (reference sequence). This CDR3 spans 16 amino acids. With 3 bases removed from V and 0 bases from J, the gap between germline ends came to 11 bases. The CDR3 region has the DNA TGTGCCAGCAGCCAGGGGGTGCTCGCGAACACCGGGGAGCTGTTTTTT. This sequence encodes CASSQGVLANTGELFF.

The V call is TRBV7-2, the J call TRBJ1-2; a possible D gene is TRBD1 (5 bases). The CDR3 consists of 13 residues. Germline loops: CDR1 SGHTA, CDR2 FQGNSA. Trimming shortened V by 5 bases and J by 4 bases, and 11 bases separated the two germline ends. This chain's CDR3 is CASSTYRIYGYTF. For the CDR3, the DNA is TGTGCCAGCAGCACCTACAGGATCTATGGCTACACCTTC.

This clonotype occurred a few times. This chain joins TRBV9 and TRBJ1-3; TRBD1 aligns across 8 bases. CDR1 is SGDLS, CDR2 YYNGEE, per germline. Trimming took 2 bases from V and 2 from J; bases not matched to a gene: 3. The CDR3 consists of 15 residues. CDR3 sequence (DNA): TGTGCCAGCAGCGTTACAGGGGGGGCTGGAAACACCATATATTTT. Residues: CASSVTGGAGNTIYF.

This clonotype has at least ten counts. The V gene is TRBV4-1, the J gene TRBJ2-2; the D is unclear. Germline CDR1 MGHRA, CDR2 YSYEKL. V was trimmed by 1 base and J by 4 bases, leaving 7 bases between them. There are 14 residues in the CDR3. CDR3 in DNA: TGCGCCAGCAGCCAAGTGGGCGGCACCGGGGAGCTGTTTTTT. It specifies CASSQVGGTGELFF.

This rearrangement joins TRBV6-5 to TRBJ2-7, with 8 nucleotides matching TRBD1. The CDR3 totals 16 residues. V lost 0 bases and J lost 2; bases outside the gene matches: 6. CDR1 MNHEY and CDR2 SVGAGI come from the germline V gene. The CDR3 nucleotides read TGTGCCAGCAGTTACTCCGGCAGGGGGCGCCCCTACGAGCAGTACGTC. Translated: CASSYSGRGRPYEQYV.

This clonotype has more than one count but fewer than ten. This chain uses TRBV6-5 with TRBJ1-2; no clear D gene. The V end lost 0 bases, the J end lost 0 bases, and 14 bases lay between the germline ends. CDR3 size: 17 residues. Germline V gene lookup returns CDR1 MNHEY and CDR2 SVGAGI. The CDR3 sequence: CASSYSKGPPANYGYTF. DNA of the CDR3: TGTGCCAGCAGTTACTCGAAAGGGCCTCCGGCTAACTATGGCTACACCTTC.

This clonotype was observed a few times. The chain employs TRBV18 and TRBJ2-7; 7 bases map to TRBD2. Germline CDR1 and CDR2: KGHSH and LQKENI. The trim removed 6 bases at V and 3 bases at J, leaving 8 bases unmatched. The CDR3 is made up of 14 amino acids. CDR3 nucleotides: TGTGCCAGCTCCCCAGGCGCGGGGGACTACGAGCAGTACGTC. Translating it yields CASSPGAGDYEQYV.

This chain joins TRBV6-5 and TRBJ2-1; 7 bases are a match to TRBD2. Germline V gene data show CDR1 as MNHEY and CDR2 as SVGAGI. There are 11 residues in the CDR3. Trimming at V came to 4 bases and at J to 9 bases, leaving 0 bases not matched to a gene. CDR3 in DNA: TGTGCCAGCAGTTCGGGGGGTGAGCAGTTCTTC. Translating gives CASSSGGEQFF.

This chain joins TRBV15 and TRBJ2-1; D remains unclear. The germline V gene encodes CDR1 LNHNV and CDR2 YYDKDF (reference sequence). Trimming stripped 2 bases from V and 9 bases from J, with 20 bases between. The CDR3 contains 16 residues. This CDR3 reads CATSRRLEAYMGEQFF. Written as DNA, the CDR3 is TGTGCCACCAGCAGAAGGCTAGAAGCATATATGGGTGAGCAGTTCTTC. The whole variable domain, remainder taken from reference TRBV15 and TRBJ2-1, is DAMVIQNPRYQVTQFGKPVTLSCSQTLNHNVMYWYQQKSSQAPKLLFHYYDKDFNNEADTPDNFQSRRPNTSFCFLDIRSPGLGDTAMYLCATSRRLEAYMGEQFFGPGTRLTVL.

This clonotype turned up a few times. The chain recombines TRBV6-2 or TRBV6-3 with TRBJ2-2; D not resolved. V lost 2 bases to trimming and J lost 4 bases, with 8 bases between them. The CDR3 loop spans 14 amino acids. CDR1 is MNHEY and CDR2 is SVGEGT in the germline V gene. CDR3 bases: TGTGCCAGCAGTTACCGTTTAAGCACCGGGGAGCTGTTTTTT. It yields the protein CASSYRLSTGELFF.

This clonotype appeared a few times. The genes are TRBV7-9 and TRBJ1-2; D is ambiguous. The CDR3 covers 12 residues. Germline V gives CDR1 SEHNR, CDR2 FQNEAQ (reference sequence). Trimming removed 1 base at V and 8 bases at J, with 8 bases between. In DNA, the CDR3 is TGTGCCAGCAGCTTAGAGTTGGAGGGCTACACCTTC. Translation: CASSLELEGYTF.

V usage is TRBV9 and J usage is TRBJ1-2; D perhaps matches TRBD1 (5 bases). The V gene's germline CDR1 is SGDLS and CDR2 YYNGEE. Trimming pared 4 bases from V and 7 bases from J, leaving 11 bases between. The CDR3 length is 12 residues. CDR3 sequence (DNA): TGTGCCAGCAGCCTCAGGGATGGTGGCTACACCTTC. This encodes CASSLRDGGYTF.

The rearrangement links TRBV4-1 to TRBJ2-1; tentative D call: TRBD2 (6 bases). This CDR3 spans 14 amino acids. With 4 bases removed from V and 5 bases from J, the gap between germline ends came to 12 bases. The germline CDR1 and CDR2 sequences are MGHRA and YSYEKL. CDR3 protein: CASSPPGVNNEQFF. The DNA for the CDR3 is TGCGCCAGCAGCCCACCGGGGGTAAACAATGAGCAGTTCTTC.

The chain has TRBV20-1 and TRBJ2-5; 7 positions match TRBD1. Germline V gives CDR1 DFQATT, CDR2 SNEGSKA (reference sequence). Trimming at V came to 1 base and at J to 5 bases, leaving 10 bases not matched to a gene. This CDR3 comprises 15 residues. In DNA, the CDR3 is TGCAGTGCTAGAGTTCACTCGAGGGGGCCGGAGACCCAGTACTTC. It specifies CSARVHSRGPETQYF.

This clonotype was found a few times. This chain joins TRBV11-2 and TRBJ2-3; TRBD2 matches at 9 bases. With V trimmed by 1 base and J by 6 bases, 5 bases remained unmatched. CDR1 is SGHAT and CDR2 is FQNNGV in the germline V gene. CDR3 length equals 15 residues. The CDR3 nucleotides are TGTGCCAGCAGCTTAGGAGGTAGCGGGGGCGATACGCAGTATTTT. This codes for CASSLGGSGGDTQYF.

The chain uses TRBV5-1 and TRBJ1-1, with D possibly matching TRBD1 (6 bases). This CDR3 has 13 amino acids. Per the germline V gene, CDR1 is SGHRS and CDR2 is YFSETQ. With 4 bases removed from V and 5 bases from J, the gap between germline ends came to 12 bases. The CDR3 sequence is CASSQPTGTEAFF. The DNA for the CDR3 is TGCGCCAGCAGCCAACCTACAGGGACTGAAGCTTTCTTT.

The V gene is TRBV5-8, the J gene TRBJ1-3, with 7 bases aligning to TRBD1. Germline CDR1 reads SGHTS; CDR2 reads YDEGEE. Germline trimming cut 4 bases from V and 0 bases from J; bases unmatched to any gene: 10. This CDR3 region has 17 residues. CDR3 nucleotides: TGTGCCAGCAGCCGGTTTTCGGGACAGAGCTCTGGAAACACCATATATTTT. Translated: CASSRFSGQSSGNTIYF.

CDR3 sequence (DNA): TGTGCCAGCAGCCACCGGGACAAACACACCGGGGAGCTGTTTTTT. This gives the protein CASSHRDKHTGELFF. V is TRBV3-1 and J is TRBJ2-2, with D perhaps TRBD1 (6 bases). V gave up 3 bases and J gave up 3 bases, with 11 bases separating them. The CDR3 extends over 15 amino acids. Germline-derived CDR1 and CDR2 are LGHDT and YNNKEL (reference sequence).

The V call is TRBV5-1, the J call TRBJ2-5; TRBD2 might be the D (6 bases). V lost 0 bases and J 7 bases, leaving 13 bases between the germline ends. This CDR3 is 14 amino acids long. The germline gives CDR1 SGHRS, CDR2 YFSETQ. Here the CDR3 reads CASSLVWGGGTQYF. In DNA form, the CDR3 reads TGCGCCAGCAGCTTGGTGTGGGGAGGAGGGACCCAGTACTTC. The full variable domain, rest sourced from reference TRBV5-1 and TRBJ2-5, is KAGVTQTPRYLIKTRGQQVTLSCSPISGHRSVSWYQQTPGQGLQFLFEYFSETQRNKGNFPGRFSGRQFSNSRSEMNVSTLELGDSALYLCASSLVWGGGTQYFGPGTRLLVL.

This clonotype was picked up a small number of times. The V and J genes are TRBV28 and TRBJ1-1; possible D gene TRBD1, 5 bases. The CDR3 is made up of 14 amino acids. Germline V CDR1 and CDR2: MDHEN, SYDVKM. Trimming cost V 6 bases and J 0 bases, with 11 bases left between them. The CDR3 DNA reads TGTGCCAGCAGATCGACAGTGATGAACACTGAAGCTTTCTTT. This gives the protein CASRSTVMNTEAFF.